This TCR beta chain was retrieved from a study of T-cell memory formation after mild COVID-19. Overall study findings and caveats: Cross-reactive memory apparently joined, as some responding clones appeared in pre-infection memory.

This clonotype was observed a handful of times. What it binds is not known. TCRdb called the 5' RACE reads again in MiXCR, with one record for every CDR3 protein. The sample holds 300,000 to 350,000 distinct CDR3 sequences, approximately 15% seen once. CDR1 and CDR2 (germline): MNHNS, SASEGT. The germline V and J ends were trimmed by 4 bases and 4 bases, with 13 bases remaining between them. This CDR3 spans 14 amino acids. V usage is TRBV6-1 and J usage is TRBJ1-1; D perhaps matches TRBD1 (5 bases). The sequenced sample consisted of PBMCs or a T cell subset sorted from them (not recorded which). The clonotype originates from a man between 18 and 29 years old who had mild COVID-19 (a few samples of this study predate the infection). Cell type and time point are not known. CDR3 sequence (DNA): TGTGCCAGCAGTGCGAGGGGTCAGGGCACTGAAGCTTTCTTT. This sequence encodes CASSARGQGTEAFF.